Included here is one TCR beta chain sequence, with context. These data originate in a study of T cells in tuberculosis. Using immunoSEQ multiplex PCR, the repertoire was profiled, and TCRdb retains in-frame clones only, with some absent. The sample lists several thousand clones; approximately 95% were seen once. The clonotype was recovered from an adult with tuberculosis. The sequenced sample was PBMCs.

The CDR3 nucleotides read TGTGCCAGCAGCGTAGGACCCAGGGTGGGCTACACCTTC. It translates to CASSVGPRVGYTF. V is TRBV9 and J is TRBJ1-2, with D tentatively TRBD1 (5 bases). The CDR3 loop spans 13 amino acids. Germline values: CDR1 SGDLS, CDR2 YYNGEE. V lost 0 bases and J 8 bases, leaving 11 bases between the germline ends. Combining the CDR3 with reference TRBV9 and TRBJ1-2 gives the whole variable domain DSGVTQTPKHLITATGQRVTLRCSPRSGDLSVYWYQQSLDQGLQFLIQYYNGEERAKGNILERFSAQQFPDLHSELNLSSLELGDSALYFCASSVGPRVGYTFGSGTRLTVV.